This T cell receptor (beta chain) appears in the sequencing data of a study of T cell changes during pregnancy in multiple sclerosis. Here immunoSEQ multiplex PCR was the method, and the copy in TCRdb shows in-frame clones only, minus some. The table has about 39,000 clones, under 95% seen once; the top ten hold 0.3% to 0.45%. This clone was counted once. CDR3 size: 12 residues. V shed 7 bases and J 10 bases; nucleotides not matched to a gene: 5. The germline CDR1 and CDR2 sequences are MNHEY and SVGAGI. The sample in question was CD4+ T cells from peripheral blood mononuclear cells, obtained in the third trimester of pregnancy. The rearrangement joins TRBV6-5 to TRBJ1-4, with 8 bases aligning to TRBD1. The sequence came from a female donor in good health, enrolled as a control in a pregnancy study. CDR3 amino acids: CASTETGGKLFF. DNA for the CDR3: TGTGCCAGCACGGAAACAGGGGGAAAACTGTTTTTT.